Below, 28 T cell receptor beta chains from the same sample are listed, as sequenced in a study of lymphopenia after photon versus proton radiotherapy. Sequencing was performed with immunoSEQ multiplex PCR; in TCRdb, only in-frame clones are kept and a portion is missing. The sample carries tens of thousands of clones, about 83% recorded once. Sequencing used peripheral blood, obtained from a patient treated with proton-based radiotherapy. The receptors stem from a man in his fifties or sixties with pancreatic cancer.

The chain employs TRBV11-2 and TRBJ2-1; 14 nucleotides align to TRBD2. The CDR3 runs to 15 residues. Trimming cost V 6 bases and J 6 bases; bases outside gene matches: 4. Per germline, CDR1 SGHAT and CDR2 FQNNGV. The chain's CDR3 is CASRLGLAGVNEQFF. CDR3 coding DNA: TGTGCCAGCAGACTGGGACTAGCGGGAGTCAATGAGCAGTTCTTC.

The V call is TRBV28, the J call TRBJ1-2; D is ambiguous. V was shortened by 5 bases and J by 8 bases, with 24 bases between the two germline ends. The CDR3 extends over 16 amino acids. Germline V lookup: CDR1 MDHEN, CDR2 SYDVKM. CDR3 sequence reads: CASSPRRREDFGGYTF. The CDR3 bases are TGTGCCAGCAGTCCTCGTAGGAGGGAGGATTTCGGGGGCTACACCTTC.

The gene calls are TRBV5-1 and TRBJ2-7; either TRBD1 or TRBD2 may supply D (5 bases each). The CDR3 is 13 residues long. V was pared by 3 bases and J by 6 bases, with 13 bases between. CDR1 is SGHRS, CDR2 YFSETQ, per germline. The CDR3 is CASSWGPGGEQYF. In DNA, the CDR3 is TGCGCCAGCAGCTGGGGACCCGGAGGCGAGCAGTACTTC.

The chain employs TRBV29-1 and TRBJ2-3; the D is unclear. The V end was cut by 4 bases, the J end by 0 bases, with 5 bases between. The CDR3 contains 12 residues. CDR1 SQVTM and CDR2 ANQGSEA come from the germline V gene. CDR3 sequence (DNA): TGCAGCGTTGTGGGAAGCACAGATACGCAGTATTTT. As protein: CSVVGSTDTQYF.

V usage is TRBV18 and J usage is TRBJ2-3; D is perhaps TRBD2 (6 bases). The CDR3 has 14 amino acids. Deletions cut 4 bases from V and 4 bases from J, with 12 bases between. Germline V gene data show CDR1 as KGHSH and CDR2 as LQKENI. The CDR3 DNA is TGTGCCAGCTCACGGGCGGGAAAAGCAGATACGCAGTATTTT. It yields the protein CASSRAGKADTQYF.

This clone was seen a single time. The CDR3 bases are TGTGCCAGCAGCTCATATAACACTGAAGCTTTCTTT. This codes for CASSSYNTEAFF. V usage is TRBV7-9 and J usage is TRBJ1-1; unclear D gene. With 4 bases removed from V and 2 bases from J, the gap between germline ends came to 5 bases. Germline V CDR1 and CDR2: SEHNR, FQNEAQ (reference sequence). The CDR3 loop spans 12 amino acids. Full variable domain (rest looked up from reference TRBV7-9 and TRBJ1-1): DTGVSQNPRHKITKRGQNVTFRCDPISEHNRLYWYRQTLGQGPEFLTYFQNEAQLEKSRLLSDRFSAERPKGSFSTLEIQRTEQGDSAMYLCASSSYNTEAFFGQGTRLTVV.

The chain carries TRBV7-9 and TRBJ1-4; 7 bases match TRBD1. Looked up from germline, CDR1 is SEHNR and CDR2 is FQNEAQ (reference sequence). This CDR3 contains 16 residues. Unmatched junction bases numbered 1, after V lost 0 bases and J lost 0 bases. DNA for the CDR3: TGTGCCAGCAGCTTAGCCGGGACAGCAACTAATGAAAAACTGTTTTTT. Translated: CASSLAGTATNEKLFF.

This chain connects TRBV28 to TRBJ2-2; TRBD2 aligns across 12 bases. The CDR3 spans 15 residues. Trimming removed 7 bases from V and 6 bases from J; junction bases left unmatched: 6. Germline assignment: CDR1 MDHEN and CDR2 SYDVKM. The CDR3: CASNRLAGVAGELFF. The CDR3 coding sequence is TGTGCCAGCAATAGACTAGCGGGAGTCGCCGGGGAGCTGTTTTTT.

The V call is TRBV13, the J call TRBJ1-2; D gene unclear. Germline V lookup: CDR1 PRHDT, CDR2 FYEKMQ (reference sequence). V lost 0 bases and J lost 8, with 7 bases in between. The CDR3 extends over 12 amino acids. The CDR3 region has the DNA TGTGCCAGCAGCTTAGGGGCGTTCGGCTACACCTTC. Residues: CASSLGAFGYTF.

The chain recombines TRBV7-9 with TRBJ1-1, with D hard to call. The CDR3 spans 13 residues. Per the germline V gene, CDR1 is SEHNR and CDR2 is FQNEAQ (reference sequence). Trimming shortened V by 5 bases and J by 3 bases, and 10 bases separated the two germline ends. The CDR3 protein is CASSSRSHTEAFF. CDR3 bases: TGTGCCAGCAGCAGCAGGTCCCACACTGAAGCTTTCTTT.

The J gene is TRBJ1-1, the V gene TRBV25-1; D is possibly TRBD1 (5 bases). V lost 3 bases to trimming and J lost 8 bases, with 10 bases between them. Germline V gene data show CDR1 as MGHDK and CDR2 as SYGVNS. The CDR3 loop spans 12 amino acids. CDR3 sequence: CASSDVGVEAFF. The CDR3 bases are TGTGCCAGCAGTGACGTAGGGGTCGAAGCTTTCTTT.

The rearrangement joins TRBV4-3 to TRBJ1-4, with 8 bases identical to TRBD1. Germline V gene lookup returns CDR1 LGHNA and CDR2 YSLEER. The CDR3 sequence is 15 residues long. J lost 5 bases, V lost 4 bases, and 6 bases had no gene match. The CDR3 protein is CASSRVGQGNEKLFF. CDR3 nucleotides: TGCGCCAGCAGCCGAGTTGGACAGGGAAATGAAAAACTGTTTTTT.

The rearrangement uses TRBV27 and TRBJ1-2; possible D gene TRBD1, 6 bases. This CDR3 is built from 13 residues. The germline V gene has CDR1 MNHEY and CDR2 SMNVEV (reference sequence). Trimming removed 6 bases from V and 2 bases from J, with 10 bases in between. The CDR3 DNA reads as TGTGCCAGCAGCCGCGACAGGAACTATGGCTACACCTTC. It encodes CASSRDRNYGYTF.

The chain couples TRBV6-4 to TRBJ2-6; no firm D call. Germline CDR1 and CDR2: MRHNA and SNTAGT. There are 16 residues in the CDR3. V lost 5 bases and J 5 bases, leaving 16 bases between the germline ends. The CDR3 is CASSRARQSRANVLTF. In DNA, the CDR3 is TGTGCCAGCAGTCGCGCACGACAAAGTCGGGCCAACGTCCTGACTTTC.

A single count supports this clone. J is TRBJ1-2 and V is TRBV25-1, with TRBD1 identical over 10 bases. The junction had 6 bases not matched to a gene; V was cut back by 2 bases and J by 6 bases. The CDR3 spans 15 residues. Germline CDR1 reads MGHDK; CDR2 reads SYGVNS. In nucleotides, the CDR3 is TGTGCCAGCAGTGAACCCGGGACAGGGGTTGATGGCTACACCTTC. This gives the protein CASSEPGTGVDGYTF.

The chain recombines TRBV5-1 with TRBJ2-3; D gene unclear. Trimming shortened V by 0 bases and J by 0 bases, and 5 bases separated the two germline ends. This CDR3 has 14 residues. Germline CDR1 is SGHRS and CDR2 is YFSETQ. CDR3 DNA: TGCGCCAGCAGCTTGGTTGGTAGCACAGATACGCAGTATTTT. This codes for CASSLVGSTDTQYF.

This clone was counted once. The rearrangement links TRBV7-3 to TRBJ2-2; a weak D match, TRBD1 (6 bases). V was pared by 6 bases and J by 2 bases, with 10 bases between. There are 14 residues in the CDR3. The germline V gene encodes CDR1 SGHTA and CDR2 FQGTGA. CDR3: CASRSDSNTGELFF. The CDR3 DNA is TGTGCCAGCAGATCGGACAGCAACACCGGGGAGCTGTTTTTT.

The rearrangement links TRBV18 to TRBJ2-2; D call uncertain. Looked up from germline, CDR1 is KGHSH and CDR2 is LQKENI. The CDR3 totals 14 residues. Trimming pared 3 bases from V and 4 bases from J, leaving 9 bases between. CDR3 coding DNA: TGTGCCAGCTCACCTCGGACCGGCACCGGGGAGCTGTTTTTT. This gives the protein CASSPRTGTGELFF.

V is TRBV27 and J is TRBJ2-7; the D is unclear. CDR1 and CDR2 from the germline V gene are MNHEY and SMNVEV (reference sequence). V dropped 7 bases and J dropped 0 bases, with 16 bases sitting between them. The CDR3 contains 15 residues. The CDR3 nucleotides are TGTGCCAGCATGATATCCGGGCCCAGCTCCTACGAGCAGTACTTC. Translating it yields CASMISGPSSYEQYF.

This rearrangement joins TRBV7-2 to TRBJ2-7; 7 nucleotides line up with TRBD2. CDR3 length equals 14 residues. V lost 5 bases to trimming and J lost 1 base; unmatched junction nucleotides: 5. CDR1 is SGHTA, CDR2 FQGNSA, per germline. CDR3 DNA sequence: TGTGCCAGCAGCCTTAGCGGGTATTCCTACGAGCAGTACTTC. It translates to CASSLSGYSYEQYF.

The chain is built from TRBV18 and TRBJ2-7; TRBD2 agrees at 8 bases. V lost 3 bases to trimming and J lost 1 base; unmatched junction nucleotides: 2. Germline values: CDR1 KGHSH, CDR2 LQKENI. CDR3 length: 14 amino acids. The CDR3 loop reads CASSPREGSYEQYF. CDR3 nucleotides: TGTGCCAGCTCACCCCGGGAGGGGTCCTACGAGCAGTACTTC.

This chain uses TRBV20-1 with TRBJ2-5; no reliable D call. Germline lookup yields CDR1 DFQATT and CDR2 SNEGSKA (reference sequence). The CDR3 covers 11 residues. Trimming removed 0 bases from V and 13 bases from J, with 12 bases in between. This CDR3 reads CSARDADEGYF. The CDR3 coding sequence is TGCAGTGCTAGAGATGCAGATGAAGGGTACTTC.

The chain is built from TRBV4-1 and TRBJ2-7, with D possibly TRBD2 on 7 matching bases. Trimming removed 1 base from V and 7 bases from J, with 14 bases in between. Per germline, CDR1 MGHRA and CDR2 YSYEKL. The CDR3 has 14 residues. In nucleotides, the CDR3 is TGCGCCAGCAGCCAAGGCACAGGGAGGGATGAGCAGTACTTC. This codes for CASSQGTGRDEQYF.

V and J are TRBV28 and TRBJ2-6; weak D call: TRBD1 (6 bases). The V gene's germline CDR1 is MDHEN and CDR2 SYDVKM. Trimming took 5 bases from V and 3 from J, leaving 11 bases between them. The CDR3 has 15 amino acids. In nucleotides, the CDR3 is TGTGCCAGCAGTCCCTCAGGGGTTGGGGCCAACGTCCTGACTTTC. This gives the protein CASSPSGVGANVLTF.

The V and J genes are TRBV29-1 and TRBJ2-2; 7 nucleotides match TRBD1. The CDR3 consists of 13 residues. Unmatched junction bases numbered 7, after V lost 6 bases and J lost 6 bases. Germline V gene sequence: CDR1 SQVTM, CDR2 ANQGSEA. CDR3 residues: CSVTDRVAGELFF. In nucleotides, the CDR3 is TGCAGCGTCACAGACAGGGTTGCCGGGGAGCTGTTTTTT.

The chain links TRBV10-3 to TRBJ2-2, with D perhaps TRBD1 (5 bases). The V gene's germline CDR1 is ENHRY and CDR2 SYGVKD. CDR3 size: 14 residues. V was shortened by 2 bases and J by 6 bases, with 10 bases between the two germline ends. CDR3 in amino acids: CAISEIGVAGELFF. The CDR3 coding sequence is TGTGCCATCAGTGAGATAGGGGTAGCCGGGGAGCTGTTTTTT.

The rearrangement joins TRBV11-3 to TRBJ1-2; 10 nucleotides align to TRBD1. Trimming at V came to 4 bases and at J to 8 bases, leaving 4 bases not matched to a gene. Germline V CDR1 and CDR2: SGHNT, YENEEA. The CDR3 spans 13 residues. CDR3 protein: CASSSDRGLGYTF. Here the CDR3 DNA reads TGTGCCAGCAGCTCAGACAGGGGGCTCGGCTACACCTTC. Together with reference TRBV11-3 and TRBJ1-2, the CDR3 gives the full variable domain: EAGVVQSPRYKIIEKKQPVAFWCNPISGHNTLYWYLQNLGQGPELLIRYENEEAVDDSQLPKDRFSAERLKGVDSTLKIQPAELGDSAVYLCASSSDRGLGYTFGSGTRLTVV.

This clone has more than one count but fewer than ten. The chain recombines TRBV5-1 with TRBJ2-7; 11 bases are shared with TRBD2. Germline V gene lookup returns CDR1 SGHRS and CDR2 YFSETQ. With 3 bases clipped from V and 2 bases from J, the junction kept 4 bases outside the gene matches. This CDR3 is 15 amino acids long. CDR3 sequence reads: CASSSVAGGPYEQYF. The CDR3 DNA is TGCGCCAGCAGCTCTGTAGCGGGAGGGCCCTACGAGCAGTACTTC.